The clone carrying this T cell receptor (beta chain) was seen more than once but under ten times. Other nucleotide sequences in the sample specify the same CDR3. The treatment here: oral pan-JAK inhibitor, 5-10 mg twice daily. Extraction of RNA preceded its reverse transcription into cDNA, which served as the sequencing template. Assay used: immunoSEQ multiplex PCR; TCRdb lists only in-frame clones, some missing. Of roughly 200,000 clones listed, around two fifths are singletons. The data are from a study of CD8+ T cells in alopecia areata. Germline V gene lookup returns CDR1 SGDLS and CDR2 YYNGEE. V was trimmed by 0 bases and J by 5 bases, leaving 8 bases between them. The CDR3 is 13 amino acids.

The source is a human donor with alopecia areata. The J gene is TRBJ2-5, the V gene TRBV9; the D gene is possibly TRBD1 (5 bases). The sequences come from CD4+ T cells sorted from blood, collected at week 34, from a patient treated with tofacitinib. The CDR3 DNA reads as TGTGCCAGCAGCGTAGGCCAGGGCGAGACCCAGTACTTC. This sequence encodes CASSVGQGETQYF.